This entry lists 26 T cell receptor beta chains sequenced from one sample in a study of vaccination and CD4 T cells after COVID-19. An Oncomine TCR Beta short-read assay was used to sequence the DNA from cultured CD4+ T cells. From the PCR reads, TCRdb called clonotypes with MiXCR, one entry per CDR3 protein. The sample lists about 12,000 distinct CDR3 sequences; almost 65% were seen once. Their antigen targets remain unknown. Indicated treatment: 10-day PBMC culture with coronavirus spike peptide pools or control peptides (ViraFEST assay). The source material was CD4+ T cells from blood, cultured in vitro. These receptors were collected from a human donor who had recovered from COVID-19.

The chain combines TRBV7-2 with TRBJ2-4; 8 bases are shared with TRBD2. Germline V gives CDR1 SGHTA, CDR2 FQGNSA. The CDR3 runs to 15 residues. V lost 5 bases, J lost 3 bases, and 6 bases stayed unmatched. The CDR3 nucleotides read TGTGCCAGCAGCCCCGGGGGGGGCCGCAAAAACATTCAGTACTTC. Translation: CASSPGGGRKNIQYF. Full variable domain (missing parts from reference TRBV7-2 and TRBJ2-4): GAGVSQSPSNKVTEKGKDVELRCDPISGHTALYWYRQSLGQGLEFLIYFQGNSAPDKSGLPSDRFSAERTGGSVSTLTIQRTQQEDSAVYLCASSPGGGRKNIQYFGAGTRLSVL.

The chain carries TRBV24-1 and TRBJ2-3, with 11 bases that match TRBD2. There are 17 residues in the CDR3. CDR1 KGHDR and CDR2 SFDVKD come from the germline V gene. The ends lost 3 bases at V and 5 bases at J; junction bases unmatched: 9. The CDR3 sequence is CATSDPSSGRAVDTQYF. The CDR3, as DNA: TGTGCCACCAGTGATCCAAGTAGCGGGAGGGCTGTAGATACGCAGTATTTT.

This rearrangement joins TRBV20-1 to TRBJ2-4; weak D call: TRBD1 (6 bases). The CDR3 contains 15 residues. Trimming cost V 7 bases and J 1 base, with 17 bases left between them. From germline, CDR1 is DFQATT and CDR2 SNEGSKA (reference sequence). The CDR3 sequence is CSGRGTKGAKNIQYF. The CDR3 bases are TGCAGTGGAAGGGGGACGAAAGGGGCCAAAAACATTCAGTACTTC.

The rearrangement joins TRBV7-2 to TRBJ2-1; D remains ambiguous. V was pared by 5 bases and J by 2 bases, with 16 bases between. CDR3 length: 16 residues. The germline CDR1 and CDR2 sequences are SGHTA and FQGNSA. The CDR3 protein is CASSPKTLNPYNEQFF. DNA for the CDR3: TGTGCCAGCAGCCCTAAAACCTTAAACCCCTACAATGAGCAGTTCTTC.

This chain joins TRBV6-1 and TRBJ1-1; no definite D call. Trimming shortened V by 5 bases and J by 2 bases, and 15 bases separated the two germline ends. Germline V gene data show CDR1 as MNHNS and CDR2 as SASEGT. This CDR3 spans 15 amino acids. CDR3: CASSKRDGRNTEAFF. The CDR3 region has the DNA TGTGCCAGCAGTAAAAGAGACGGGAGAAACACTGAAGCTTTCTTT.

The V gene is TRBV23-1, the J gene TRBJ1-6; 12 positions match TRBD1. TRBV23-1 is annotated as an ORF whose role is uncertain. Unmatched junction bases numbered 21, after V lost 2 bases and J lost 7 bases. The length of the CDR3 is 22 residues. Here the CDR3 DNA reads TGCGCCAGCAGTCAAGGAAAAACCCGGGACAGGGGGCTCCCCTTCGGGAATTCACCCCTCCACTTT. Amino acids: CASSQGKTRDRGLPFGNSPLHF.

The gene calls are TRBV5-6 and TRBJ1-1; tentative D call: TRBD1 (6 bases). This CDR3 region has 14 residues. Germline V gives CDR1 SGHDT, CDR2 YYEEEE. Trimming stripped 3 bases from V and 5 bases from J, with 14 bases between. The CDR3 bases are TGTGCCAGCAGCTCAGGGGTCCATGGGACTGAAGCTTTCTTT. It codes for CASSSGVHGTEAFF.

The chain recombines TRBV20-1 with TRBJ2-7; 8 nucleotides agree with TRBD2. The trim removed 4 bases at V and 6 bases at J, leaving 8 bases unmatched. Germline CDR1 DFQATT, CDR2 SNEGSKA (reference sequence). The CDR3 is 13 amino acids. The CDR3 region is CSATGLAPTEQYF. The CDR3 nucleotides read TGCAGTGCTACCGGACTAGCTCCCACCGAGCAGTACTTC.

The rearrangement joins TRBV30 to TRBJ1-5; a possible D gene is TRBD1 (5 bases). Germline-derived CDR1 and CDR2 are GTSNPN and SVGIG (reference sequence). With 0 bases removed from V and 4 bases from J, the gap between germline ends came to 13 bases. This CDR3 spans 15 amino acids. This chain's CDR3 is CAWSVGRAGNQPQHF. The CDR3 DNA reads TGTGCCTGGAGTGTAGGTAGGGCAGGGAATCAGCCCCAGCATTTT.

The chain carries TRBV19 and TRBJ1-2, with a possible D match to TRBD1 (6 bases). Germline values: CDR1 LNHDA, CDR2 SQIVND (reference sequence). Trimming stripped 7 bases from V and 2 bases from J, with 14 bases between. This CDR3 has 14 residues. The CDR3 DNA reads TGTGCCAGTACCCATCGGCAGGGGAACTATGGCTACACCTTC. Protein: CASTHRQGNYGYTF.

The chain couples TRBV7-2 to TRBJ1-5; D remains unclear. Germline V CDR1 and CDR2: SGHTA, FQGNSA. This CDR3 is 15 amino acids long. Trimming shortened V by 1 base and J by 5 bases, and 12 bases separated the two germline ends. CDR3 bases: TGTGCCAGCAGCTTAGGAGGTCCTCTGGATCAGCCCCAGCATTTT. Residues: CASSLGGPLDQPQHF.

The gene calls are TRBV6-5 and TRBJ2-4; 12 positions agree with TRBD1. The CDR3 covers 17 residues. Germline trimming cut 4 bases from V and 1 base from J; bases unmatched to any gene: 5. The V gene's germline CDR1 is MNHEY and CDR2 SVGAGI. DNA of the CDR3: TGTGCCAGCAGTTTGGGACAGGGGGCCTCGGCCAAAAACATTCAGTACTTC. Its translation: CASSLGQGASAKNIQYF.

The chain carries TRBV2 and TRBJ1-1; unclear D gene. CDR3 length: 16 residues. Germline CDR1 and CDR2: SNHLY and FYNNEI. V lost 2 bases and J lost 0, with 13 bases in between. The CDR3 here is CASSERSGRLNTEAFF. CDR3 DNA sequence: TGTGCCAGCAGTGAACGATCGGGCAGGCTGAACACTGAAGCTTTCTTT. Variable domain in full (rest from reference TRBV2 and TRBJ1-1): EPEVTQTPSHQVTQMGQEVILRCVPISNHLYFYWYRQILGQKVEFLVSFYNNEISEKSEIFDDQFSVERPDGSNFTLKIRSTKLEDSAMYFCASSERSGRLNTEAFFGQGTRLTVV.

The chain recombines TRBV24-1 with TRBJ2-7, with D possibly matching TRBD2 (6 bases). The CDR3 runs 12 residues. Between the trimmed V and J ends, which lost 5 bases and 3 bases, there was a span of 7 bases. Germline CDR1 reads KGHDR; CDR2 reads SFDVKD. The CDR3 loop is CATSGRGYEQYF. DNA of the CDR3: TGTGCCACCAGTGGGCGGGGCTACGAGCAGTACTTC.

The J gene is TRBJ2-1, the V gene TRBV7-9, with 10 bases lining up with TRBD2. This CDR3 has 14 residues. The V segment lost 5 bases and the J segment 5 bases; nucleotides outside the gene matches: 3. Germline lookup yields CDR1 SEHNR and CDR2 FQNEAQ (reference sequence). CDR3 protein: CASSHGLADNEQFF. CDR3 nucleotides: TGTGCCAGCAGCCACGGACTAGCGGACAATGAGCAGTTCTTC.

The genes are TRBV7-6 and TRBJ2-7; TRBD2 aligns across 13 bases. With V trimmed by 5 bases and J by 7 bases, 11 bases remained unmatched. CDR1 is SGHVS, CDR2 FNYEAQ, per germline. The CDR3 consists of 16 residues. CDR3 protein: CASSPRGTSGMGEQYF. Written as DNA, the CDR3 is TGTGCCAGCAGCCCCCGAGGGACTAGCGGGATGGGTGAGCAGTACTTC.

The V gene is TRBV28, the J gene TRBJ1-1; D is possibly TRBD1 (6 bases). The CDR3 loop spans 15 amino acids. Trimming pared 0 bases from V and 4 bases from J, leaving 12 bases between. CDR1 MDHEN and CDR2 SYDVKM come from the germline V gene. CDR3 in amino acids: CASSLWGLQGTEAFF. For the CDR3, the DNA is TGTGCCAGCAGTTTATGGGGGCTACAGGGCACTGAAGCTTTCTTT.

This clonotype has just one count. The CDR3 nucleotides are TGTGCCAGCAGCATCCCCAAGACTAATGAGCAGTTCTTC. This encodes CASSIPKTNEQFF. This chain joins TRBV7-2 and TRBJ2-1; D is uncertain. This CDR3 has 13 residues. The germline V gene encodes CDR1 SGHTA and CDR2 FQGNSA. V was pared by 5 bases and J by 7 bases, with 12 bases between.

This chain connects TRBV7-9 to TRBJ2-5; D may be TRBD1 (7 bases). Germline V gene lookup returns CDR1 SEHNR and CDR2 FQNEAQ (reference sequence). The CDR3 is made up of 13 amino acids. The V end lost 5 bases, the J end lost 3 bases, and 10 bases lay between the germline ends. The chain's CDR3 is CASSARGEETQYF. The CDR3 DNA sequence: TGTGCCAGCAGCGCCAGGGGGGAAGAGACCCAGTACTTC.

This chain links TRBV7-8 with TRBJ1-1; tentatively, D is TRBD1 (6 bases). This CDR3 comprises 17 residues. The V end was cut by 2 bases, the J end by 5 bases, with 21 bases between. Germline CDR1 is SGHVS and CDR2 is FQNEAQ. CDR3: CASSLSRLADQGTEAFF. CDR3 sequence (DNA): TGTGCCAGCAGCTTATCGCGCCTTGCAGACCAGGGGACTGAAGCTTTCTTT.

This clonotype was picked up a small number of times. The chain joins TRBV25-1 to TRBJ1-5, with D perhaps matching TRBD1 (5 bases). In germline, CDR1 is MGHDK, CDR2 SYGVNS. The CDR3 runs to 15 residues. V shed 8 bases and J shed 2 bases, with 16 bases lying between them. The CDR3 bases are TGTGCCAGCTTGACAGCCTATGGAGGCAATCAGCCCCAGCATTTT. It yields the protein CASLTAYGGNQPQHF.

The genes are TRBV4-3 and TRBJ2-7, with 11 bases that match TRBD2. V gave up 2 bases and J gave up 0 bases; unmatched junction bases: 3. Per the germline V gene, CDR1 is LGHNA and CDR2 is YSLEER. This CDR3 is 16 amino acids long. The CDR3 DNA is TGCGCCAGCAGCCAACTAGCGGGGGGCTCCTCCTACGAGCAGTACTTC. It is translated as CASSQLAGGSSYEQYF.

This clonotype was recorded a few times. The chain joins TRBV7-2 to TRBJ1-2; perhaps TRBD1 as D (6 bases). The CDR3 is 15 residues long. V was cut by 5 bases and J by 4 bases, with 17 bases left in between. Germline lookup yields CDR1 SGHTA and CDR2 FQGNSA. CDR3 region: CASSPYRDIGYGYTF. Here the CDR3 DNA reads TGTGCCAGCAGCCCGTACCGGGACATTGGCTATGGCTACACCTTC.

This clonotype was found a few times. This rearrangement joins TRBV19 to TRBJ1-1, with 10 bases fitting TRBD1. This CDR3 contains 15 residues. The trim removed 4 bases at V and 6 bases at J, leaving 8 bases unmatched. The V gene's germline CDR1 is LNHDA and CDR2 SQIVND (reference sequence). The CDR3 region has the DNA TGTGCCAGTAGTACCTCGACAGGGGGCTTTCCTGAAGCTTTCTTT. Protein product: CASSTSTGGFPEAFF.

This clonotype has a handful of counts. The V and J genes are TRBV7-2 and TRBJ2-1, with D maybe TRBD1 (5 bases). CDR3 length: 12 amino acids. Trimming left V 4 bases short and J 5 bases short, with 6 bases between. Germline values: CDR1 SGHTA, CDR2 FQGNSA. The CDR3 DNA follows: TGTGCCAGCAGCTCCAGGGACAATGAGCAGTTCTTC. It yields the protein CASSSRDNEQFF. Looking up the rest from reference TRBV7-2 and TRBJ2-1 gives the full variable domain: GAGVSQSPSNKVTEKGKDVELRCDPISGHTALYWYRQSLGQGLEFLIYFQGNSAPDKSGLPSDRFSAERTGGSVSTLTIQRTQQEDSAVYLCASSSRDNEQFFGPGTRLTVL.

The chain recombines TRBV7-9 with TRBJ1-1; D may be TRBD1 (5 bases). V lost 4 bases and J 1 base, leaving 10 bases between the germline ends. Germline values: CDR1 SEHNR, CDR2 FQNEAQ (reference sequence). The CDR3 extends over 14 amino acids. The CDR3 DNA reads TGTGCCAGCAGCTCCCGCGGGGGGAACACTGAAGCTTTCTTT. Encoded protein: CASSSRGGNTEAFF.